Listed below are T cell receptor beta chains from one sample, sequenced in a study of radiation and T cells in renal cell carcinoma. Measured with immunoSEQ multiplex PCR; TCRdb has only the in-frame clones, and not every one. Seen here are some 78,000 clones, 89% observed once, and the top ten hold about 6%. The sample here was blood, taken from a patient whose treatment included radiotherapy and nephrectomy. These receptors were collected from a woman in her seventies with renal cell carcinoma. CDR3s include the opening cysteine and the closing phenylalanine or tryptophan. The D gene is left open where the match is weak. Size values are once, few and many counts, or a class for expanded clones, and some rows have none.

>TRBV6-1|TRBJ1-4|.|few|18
CASSEVGPGVGTNEKLFF
TGTGCCAGCAGTGAGGTCGGGCCAGGGGTCGGGACTAATGAAAAACTGTTTTTT
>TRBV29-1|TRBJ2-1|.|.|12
CSLLAAHNEQFF
TGCAGCTTGTTAGCGGCTCACAATGAGCAGTTCTTC
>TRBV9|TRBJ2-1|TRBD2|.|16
CASSVGGGGAVDEQFF
TGTGCCAGCAGCGTAGGAGGCGGGGGAGCCGTCGATGAGCAGTTCTTC
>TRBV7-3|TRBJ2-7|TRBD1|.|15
CASSRIPGQGEEQYF
TGTGCCAGCAGCCGGATCCCGGGACAGGGGGAAGAGCAGTACTTC
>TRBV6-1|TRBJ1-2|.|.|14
CASSEVRSNYGYTF
TGTGCCAGCAGTGAAGTCAGGTCTAACTATGGCTACACCTTC
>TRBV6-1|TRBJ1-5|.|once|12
CARGQLYQPQHF
TGTGCCAGAGGACAGCTCTATCAGCCCCAGCATTTT
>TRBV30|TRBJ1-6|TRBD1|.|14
CAWSVGQGNSPLHF
TGTGCCTGGAGTGTAGGACAGGGTAATTCACCCCTCCACTTT
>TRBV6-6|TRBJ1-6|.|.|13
CASTDSGTRALHF
TGTGCCAGCACCGACTCCGGGACAAGGGCCCTCCACTTT
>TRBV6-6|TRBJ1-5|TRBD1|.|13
CASSSTGTQPQHF
TGTGCCAGCAGTTCGACAGGGACTCAGCCCCAGCATTTT
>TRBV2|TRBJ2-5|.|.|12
CASSEIRETQYF
TGTGCCAGCAGTGAAATCCGAGAGACCCAGTACTTC
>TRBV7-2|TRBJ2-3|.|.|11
CASSLTDTQYF
TGTGCCAGCAGCTTGACAGATACGCAGTATTTT
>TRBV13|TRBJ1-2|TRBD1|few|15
CASSLGRDREEGYTF
TGTGCCAGCAGCCTTGGGCGGGACAGGGAAGAGGGCTACACCTTC
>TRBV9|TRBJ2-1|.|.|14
CASSVQGWGNEQFF
TGTGCCAGCAGCGTGCAAGGGTGGGGGAATGAGCAGTTCTTC
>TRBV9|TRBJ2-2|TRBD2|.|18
CASSVMRGGSLDTGELFF
TGTGCCAGCAGCGTCATGCGGGGGGGTAGTCTGGACACCGGGGAGCTGTTTTTT
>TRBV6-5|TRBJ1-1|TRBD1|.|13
CASSPTGSTEAFF
TGTGCCAGCAGTCCGACAGGGTCCACTGAAGCTTTCTTT
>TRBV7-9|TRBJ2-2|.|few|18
CASSLPLLAGHLVGELFF
TGTGCCAGCAGCTTACCATTACTTGCGGGACATCTAGTAGGGGAGCTGTTTTTT
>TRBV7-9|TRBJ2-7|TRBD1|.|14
CASSAGTVSYEQYF
TGTGCCAGCAGCGCTGGGACAGTCTCCTACGAGCAGTACTTC
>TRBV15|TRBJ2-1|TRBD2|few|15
CATSSGLAGGEEQFF
TGTGCCACCAGCAGTGGACTAGCGGGGGGCGAAGAGCAGTTCTTC
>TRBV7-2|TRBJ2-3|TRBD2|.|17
CASSLGLAGSTTDTQYF
TGTGCCAGCAGCTTAGGGCTAGCGGGGTCCACCACAGATACGCAGTATTTT
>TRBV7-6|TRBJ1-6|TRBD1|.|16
CASSNRQGAIGSPLHF
TGTGCCAGCAGCAACAGACAGGGGGCTATAGGTTCACCCCTCCACTTT
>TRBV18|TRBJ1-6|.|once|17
CASSSTAGSASNSPLHF
TGTGCCAGCTCATCTACGGCGGGGTCGGCGAGCAATTCACCCCTCCACTTT
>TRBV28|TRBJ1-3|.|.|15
CASSPRRGRVSTIYF
TGTGCCAGCAGTCCCCGGCGGGGGCGGGTTTCCACCATATATTTT
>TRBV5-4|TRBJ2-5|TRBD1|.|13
CASSTTGSETQYF
TGTGCCAGCAGCACGACAGGGTCCGAGACCCAGTACTTC
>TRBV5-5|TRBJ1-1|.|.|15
CASSLESGLNTEAFF
TGTGCCAGCAGCTTGGAAAGTGGGCTTAACACTGAAGCTTTCTTT
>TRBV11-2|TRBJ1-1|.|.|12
CASSLKDLRPFF
TGTGCCAGCAGCTTAAAGGACCTACGGCCTTTCTTT
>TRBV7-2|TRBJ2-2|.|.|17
CASSLARGRGNTGELFF
TGTGCCAGCAGCTTAGCGCGTGGGCGGGGGAACACCGGGGAGCTGTTTTTT